A single sample is the source of the 22 T cell receptor beta chains below, sequenced in a study of T-cell memory formation after mild COVID-19. Each CDR3 protein gets one entry after TCRdb re-called the 5' RACE reads with MiXCR. The profile shows 380,000 or so distinct CDR3 sequences, over 13% of them singletons. Source material: PBMCs or a T cell subset sorted from them (not recorded which). These receptors were collected from a man between 18 and 35 years old who had mild COVID-19 (a few samples of this study predate the infection). Cell type and time point are not known.

The chain recombines TRBV4-3 with TRBJ1-3, with no clear D. Trimming took off 1 base at V and 1 base at J, with 5 bases between the two ends. CDR1 LGHNA and CDR2 YSLEER come from the germline V gene. This CDR3 region has 14 residues. The CDR3 loop reads CASSQAQSGNTIYF. CDR3 sequence (DNA): TGCGCCAGCAGCCAAGCACAGTCTGGAAACACCATATATTTT.

Only a few counts were recorded for this clonotype. This rearrangement joins TRBV2 to TRBJ2-1; 9 bases match TRBD1. The CDR3 contains 13 residues. Germline V gene sequence: CDR1 SNHLY, CDR2 FYNNEI. The trim removed 6 bases at V and 8 bases at J, leaving 5 bases unmatched. The CDR3 coding sequence is TGTGCCAGCAGGGGACAGGGACGAGATGAGCAGTTCTTC. Amino acid sequence: CASRGQGRDEQFF.

This clonotype was recorded a few times. The rearrangement joins TRBV24-1 to TRBJ2-3; a weak D match, TRBD2 (7 bases). CDR1 is KGHDR, CDR2 SFDVKD, per germline. Trimming took off 9 bases at V and 1 base at J, with 13 bases between the two ends. The CDR3 is 14 residues long. The DNA for the CDR3 is TGTGCCACCTCGCCGGGGGGCGGCACAGATACGCAGTATTTT. It encodes CATSPGGGTDTQYF.

This clonotype was observed at least ten times. J is TRBJ1-5 and V is TRBV28; TRBD1 aligns across 7 bases. V lost 6 bases, J lost 4 bases, and 12 bases stayed unmatched. Germline lookup yields CDR1 MDHEN and CDR2 SYDVKM. CDR3 length: 16 residues. The CDR3 bases are TGTGCCAGCAGGATATTCCGGGACAGCTCTAATCAGCCCCAGCATTTT. Amino acid sequence: CASRIFRDSSNQPQHF.

CDR3 protein: CASSPRWVAGASYNEQFF. CDR3 nucleotides: TGTGCCAGCAGCCCACGCTGGGTAGCGGGGGCATCCTACAATGAGCAGTTCTTC. The chain carries TRBV9 and TRBJ2-1, with TRBD2 identical over 9 bases. With V trimmed by 4 bases and J by 1 base, 12 bases remained unmatched. The CDR3 is 18 residues long. CDR1 and CDR2 (germline): SGDLS, YYNGEE.

This clonotype came up a few times. V gene TRBV7-9 combines with J gene TRBJ1-2, with D maybe TRBD1 (6 bases). This CDR3 is 15 amino acids long. Germline V gives CDR1 SEHNR, CDR2 FQNEAQ (reference sequence). V lost 5 bases to trimming and J lost 2 bases, with 15 bases between them. The CDR3 region is CASSPMRGLNYGYTF. Written as DNA, the CDR3 is TGTGCCAGCAGCCCGATGCGGGGGCTGAACTATGGCTACACCTTC.

This chain links TRBV27 with TRBJ2-1, with 11 bases aligning to TRBD2. The V gene end was trimmed by 5 bases and the J gene end by 5 bases; junction bases not matched to a gene: 8. This CDR3 contains 16 residues. The germline gives CDR1 MNHEY, CDR2 SMNVEV (reference sequence). The chain's CDR3 is CASSAYSGGAHNEQFF. Written as DNA, the CDR3 is TGTGCCAGCAGTGCCTATAGCGGGGGGGCCCACAATGAGCAGTTCTTC.

The chain carries TRBV4-2 and TRBJ2-6; D unclear. The germline V and J ends were trimmed by 0 bases and 0 bases, with 12 bases remaining between them. Germline-derived CDR1 and CDR2 are LGHNA and YNFKEQ. This CDR3 region has 18 residues. The CDR3 here is CASSQDLQSSSGANVLTF. DNA for the CDR3: TGTGCCAGCAGCCAAGATCTACAGAGCAGCTCTGGGGCCAACGTCCTGACTTTC.

This clonotype was seen a few times. The chain has TRBV20-1 and TRBJ1-2, with 7 bases identical to TRBD1. The J segment lost 3 bases and the V segment lost 1 base, leaving 5 bases of the junction unmatched. The CDR3 sequence is 14 residues long. Germline lookup yields CDR1 DFQATT and CDR2 SNEGSKA (reference sequence). CDR3 loop: CSARVNRGHYGYTF. CDR3 DNA sequence: TGCAGTGCTAGAGTGAACAGGGGCCACTATGGCTACACCTTC.

This chain joins TRBV4-3 and TRBJ2-3; D possibly corresponds to TRBD2 (5 bases). The CDR3 sequence is 14 residues long. The V gene's germline CDR1 is LGHNA and CDR2 YSLEER. V lost 5 bases, J lost 2 bases, and 11 bases lay in between. CDR3 in DNA: TGCGCCAGCAGCGGGGAGCTCATCACAGATACGCAGTATTTT. Translation: CASSGELITDTQYF.

This clonotype came up a few times. The chain has TRBV27 and TRBJ2-7, with D perhaps TRBD1 (5 bases). There are 13 residues in the CDR3. V dropped 3 bases and J dropped 2 bases, with 8 bases sitting between them. Germline V gene lookup returns CDR1 MNHEY and CDR2 SMNVEV (reference sequence). For the CDR3, the DNA is TGTGCCAGCAGTTTCAGGGCTGCCTACGAGCAGTACTTC. It specifies CASSFRAAYEQYF.

This clonotype was detected only a few times. The genes are TRBV2 and TRBJ2-3, with D perhaps TRBD1 (5 bases). From germline, CDR1 is SNHLY and CDR2 FYNNEI. V was pared by 6 bases and J by 0 bases, with 13 bases between. CDR3 length: 15 residues. DNA for the CDR3: TGTGCCAGCAGGGACGACAGACCTAGCACAGATACGCAGTATTTT. Translated, it gives CASRDDRPSTDTQYF.

This chain connects TRBV6-5 to TRBJ2-4; D may be TRBD1 (6 bases). The CDR3 length is 13 residues. CDR1 and CDR2 (germline): MNHEY, SVGAGI. With 6 bases removed from V and 13 bases from J, the gap between germline ends came to 19 bases. The DNA of the CDR3 is TGTGCCAGCAGATTCCTCCCCGGGACAACCCAGTACTTC. Amino acid sequence: CASRFLPGTTQYF.

This clonotype was seen only a few times. This chain uses TRBV4-2 with TRBJ1-1; D may be TRBD1 (5 bases). The germline CDR1 and CDR2 sequences are LGHNA and YNFKEQ. The CDR3 contains 13 residues. V was clipped by 0 bases and J by 3 bases, with 5 bases between them. CDR3 sequence (DNA): TGTGCCAGCAGCCAAGAACAGGACACTGAAGCTTTCTTT. Encoded protein: CASSQEQDTEAFF.

This clonotype was recorded a few times. CDR3 in amino acids: CASSTYRGQETQYF. The CDR3, as DNA: TGTGCCAGCAGTACCTACAGGGGGCAAGAGACCCAGTACTTC. This chain joins TRBV6-2 or TRBV6-3 and TRBJ2-5; 8 positions agree with TRBD1. Per the germline V gene, CDR1 is MNHEY and CDR2 is SVGEGT. The CDR3 has 14 residues. J gave up 2 bases and V 5 bases, and 4 bases lay outside the gene matches.

The CDR3 reads CASGGRAETQYF. DNA of the CDR3: TGTGCCAGCGGGGGACGTGCGGAGACCCAGTACTTC. The chain combines TRBV27 with TRBJ2-5, with D perhaps matching TRBD1 or TRBD2 (5 bases each). Between the trimmed V and J ends, which lost 8 bases and 5 bases, there was a span of 12 bases. The CDR3 extends over 12 amino acids. Germline CDR1 MNHEY, CDR2 SMNVEV (reference sequence).

This chain connects TRBV4-3 to TRBJ2-7; 7 bases agree with TRBD1. Trimming at V came to 5 bases and at J to 5 bases, leaving 6 bases not matched to a gene. The germline gives CDR1 LGHNA, CDR2 YSLEER. The CDR3 extends over 13 amino acids. The CDR3, as DNA: TGCGCCAGCAGCTACAGACAGGGTAACGAGCAGTACTTC. This encodes CASSYRQGNEQYF.

J is TRBJ1-2 and V is TRBV7-9, with D possibly being TRBD1 (5 bases). The CDR3 is 12 amino acids. Germline lookup yields CDR1 SEHNR and CDR2 FQNEAQ (reference sequence). The V end lost 2 bases, the J end lost 8 bases, and 9 bases lay between the germline ends. In DNA, the CDR3 is TGTGCCAGCAGCTTAACAGGCCGAGGCTACACCTTC. It codes for CASSLTGRGYTF.

This clonotype has more than one count but fewer than ten. This sequence joins TRBV9 and TRBJ1-1, with unresolved D. The V end lost 3 bases, the J end lost 1 base, and 13 bases lay between the germline ends. CDR3 length: 15 amino acids. CDR1 SGDLS and CDR2 YYNGEE come from the germline V gene. The CDR3 DNA is TGTGCCAGCAGCGCAGACCCCACCGGGAACACTGAAGCTTTCTTT. Its protein is CASSADPTGNTEAFF.

This chain links TRBV3-1 with TRBJ1-1, with TRBD1 identical over 9 bases. The CDR3 sequence is 15 residues long. V trimming: 4 bases; J trimming: 7 bases; junction bases outside the gene matches: 10. The germline CDR1 and CDR2 sequences are LGHDT and YNNKEL (reference sequence). DNA for the CDR3: TGTGCCAGCAGCCGTACAGGGGGCGACCTTTATGAAGCTTTCTTT. Protein sequence: CASSRTGGDLYEAFF.

This chain links TRBV19 with TRBJ1-1; D is perhaps TRBD1 (6 bases). Deletions cut 7 bases from V and 5 bases from J, with 20 bases between. Germline V CDR1 and CDR2: LNHDA, SQIVND (reference sequence). The CDR3 contains 15 residues. The CDR3 DNA sequence: TGTGCCAGTACCCTCTCAGGGGTTGGAGGGACTGAAGCTTTCTTT. Amino acid sequence: CASTLSGVGGTEAFF.

This clonotype appeared a few times. This chain uses TRBV6-5 with TRBJ1-1; D is unresolved. This CDR3 spans 15 amino acids. The ends were cut back, 0 bases at V and 2 bases at J, with 10 bases in the middle. Germline-derived CDR1 and CDR2 are MNHEY and SVGAGI. In DNA, the CDR3 is TGTGCCAGCAGTTACTCCCGAGCCTCAAACACTGAAGCTTTCTTT. The encoded protein is CASSYSRASNTEAFF.